This is a list of T cell receptor beta chains from one sample in a study of blood T cell repertoires in COVID-19. Profiling relied on immunoSEQ multiplex PCR, and the TCRdb table lists in-frame clones only, not all of them. Among under 200,000 clones listed, 84% were seen once. Sequenced input: peripheral blood. The receptors shown here come from a man between 18 and 35 years old with active or convalescent COVID-19. Both conserved end residues are part of each CDR3. A D gene is named only where the DNA matches it firmly. Rows give clone size only sometimes, using once, few, many, or a class for an expanded clone.

cdr3_nt	cdr3_aa	j_call	d_call	v_call	clone_size
TGTGCCAGCAGTTTACCGGGACAGGGTAGTGTTGGAGCTTTCTTT	CASSLPGQGSVGAFF	TRBJ1-1	TRBD1	TRBV28	NA
TGTGCCAGCAGCCAAGATTACCTTTCCGGAGGCCCCATATATTTT	CASSQDYLSGGPIYF	TRBJ1-3	NA	TRBV3-1/TRBV3-2	NA
TGTGCCAGCAGCGCCACTAGCGGAGCACACAATGAGCAGTTCTTC	CASSATSGAHNEQFF	TRBJ2-1	TRBD2	TRBV9	NA
TGTGCCAGCTCACTAGGACAGGGCTCCGACGAGCAGTACTTC	CASSLGQGSDEQYF	TRBJ2-7	TRBD1	TRBV18	NA
TGTGCCAGCAGGTCGGGACAGGGGGCGTCTGGGGCCAACGTCCTGACTTTC	CASRSGQGASGANVLTF	TRBJ2-6	TRBD1	TRBV5-4	NA
TGTGCCACCAGCAGAGACTTACAGGGCTTGCATGAAAAACTGTTTTTT	CATSRDLQGLHEKLFF	TRBJ1-4	NA	TRBV15	NA
TGTGCCAGCAGCTTAGGAGCAGGCGGAAACACCATATATTTT	CASSLGAGGNTIYF	TRBJ1-3	NA	TRBV7-4	NA
TGTGCCAGCAGCCCCTTCGGACATGTCACCGATACAGATACGCAGTATTTT	CASSPFGHVTDTDTQYF	TRBJ2-3	NA	TRBV5-5	few
TGTGCCAGCAGCCCCGGGACAGGGGATACCTATGGCTACACCTTC	CASSPGTGDTYGYTF	TRBJ1-2	TRBD1	TRBV2	NA
TGTGCCAGCAGCTCACTTACAGGGGGCAACACCGGGGAGCTGTTTTTT	CASSSLTGGNTGELFF	TRBJ2-2	TRBD1	TRBV7-9	NA
TGTGCCAGCAGTGGTGGCCCAGGGGATGGGCAGCCCCAGCATTTT	CASSGGPGDGQPQHF	TRBJ1-5	NA	TRBV2	NA
TGTGCCAGCAGTTACCGGGGACAGAGCTACGAGCAGTACTTC	CASSYRGQSYEQYF	TRBJ2-7	TRBD1	TRBV6-5	NA
TGTGCCACCCAGGGACAGGGGCTAGATTCACCCCTCCACTTT	CATQGQGLDSPLHF	TRBJ1-6	TRBD1	TRBV6-5	few
TGTGCCAGTCGGGGACAGCAGAACACCGGGGAGCTGTTTTTT	CASRGQQNTGELFF	TRBJ2-2	TRBD1	TRBV6-5	NA
TGTGCCAGCAGCCGGACTAGCGACGGCTCCTACGAGCAGTACTTC	CASSRTSDGSYEQYF	TRBJ2-7	TRBD2	TRBV5-5	few
TGCGCCAGCAGCCAAGATGGGGGGGCACCCAAAAACATTCAGTACTTC	CASSQDGGAPKNIQYF	TRBJ2-4	NA	TRBV4-3	NA
TGCAGCGTTTACTTTTTAATAGGACTAGCGGGCCACGGGGACAATGAGCAGTTCTTC	CSVYFLIGLAGHGDNEQFF	TRBJ2-1	TRBD2	TRBV29-1	NA
TGTGCCAGCAGCCAAACCGGGACAGCGAGGGAGACCCAGTACTTC	CASSQTGTARETQYF	TRBJ2-5	TRBD1	TRBV7-9	NA
TGTGCCAGCAGCCAAGAAGGTTTAGGACACTATAATTCACCCCTCCACTTT	CASSQEGLGHYNSPLHF	TRBJ1-6	NA	TRBV14	once
TGTGCCAGCAGTTTTCTAACCAGGACAGCTAGCAATCAGCCCCAGCATTTT	CASSFLTRTASNQPQHF	TRBJ1-5	NA	TRBV28	NA
TGTGCCAGCAGCTTAGGGGCGGGAGAAATCTACGAGCAGTACTTC	CASSLGAGEIYEQYF	TRBJ2-7	TRBD2	TRBV11-3	NA
TGTGCCAGCAGTTACGGTCGGACAGGTAGAGGCTACACCTTC	CASSYGRTGRGYTF	TRBJ1-2	TRBD1	TRBV6-5	NA
TGTGCCAGCAATACCGGGACAGGGGGAGGAGATACGCAGTATTTT	CASNTGTGGGDTQYF	TRBJ2-3	TRBD1	TRBV6-5	few
TGCGCCAGCAGCTTGGCCGCCGGTCTAGCGGGAGGTTACGAGCAGTACTTC	CASSLAAGLAGGYEQYF	TRBJ2-7	TRBD2	TRBV5-1	NA
TGTGCCAGCAGCCTCACAGGGCGAAGTAATTCACCCCTCCACTTT	CASSLTGRSNSPLHF	TRBJ1-6	NA	TRBV11-2	NA
TGTGCCACCAGCAGAGATTACGCGGGGGGGACTGAAGCTTTCTTT	CATSRDYAGGTEAFF	TRBJ1-1	NA	TRBV15	NA